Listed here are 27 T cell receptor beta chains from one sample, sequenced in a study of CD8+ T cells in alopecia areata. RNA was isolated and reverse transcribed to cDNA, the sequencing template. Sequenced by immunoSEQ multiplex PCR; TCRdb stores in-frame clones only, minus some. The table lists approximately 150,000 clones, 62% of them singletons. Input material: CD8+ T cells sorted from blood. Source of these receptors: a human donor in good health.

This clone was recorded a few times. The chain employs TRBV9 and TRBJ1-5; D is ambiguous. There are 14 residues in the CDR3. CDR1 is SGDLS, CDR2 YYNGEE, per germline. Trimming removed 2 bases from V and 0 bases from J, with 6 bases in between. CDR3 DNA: TGTGCCAGCAGCGTTGGCCATAGCAATCAGCCCCAGCATTTT. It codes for CASSVGHSNQPQHF.

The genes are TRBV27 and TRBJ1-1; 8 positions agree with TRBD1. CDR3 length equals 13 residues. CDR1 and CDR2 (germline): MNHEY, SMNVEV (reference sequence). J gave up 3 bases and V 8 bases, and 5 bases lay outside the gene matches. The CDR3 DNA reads TGTGCCAGCCGACAGGGGTGGGACACTGAAGCTTTCTTT. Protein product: CASRQGWDTEAFF.

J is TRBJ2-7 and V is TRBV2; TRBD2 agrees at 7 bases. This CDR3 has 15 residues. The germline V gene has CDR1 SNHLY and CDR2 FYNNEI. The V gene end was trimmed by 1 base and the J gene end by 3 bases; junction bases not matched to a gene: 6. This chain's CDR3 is CASSEGGSPDYEQYF. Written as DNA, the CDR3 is TGTGCCAGCAGTGAAGGCGGGAGTCCGGACTACGAGCAGTACTTC.

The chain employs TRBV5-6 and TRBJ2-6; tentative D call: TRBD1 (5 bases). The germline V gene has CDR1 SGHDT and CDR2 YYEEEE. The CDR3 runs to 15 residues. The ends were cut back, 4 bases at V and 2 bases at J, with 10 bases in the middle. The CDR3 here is CASSPLGAGANVLTF. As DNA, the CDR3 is TGTGCCAGCAGCCCCCTAGGGGCTGGGGCCAACGTCCTGACTTTC.

Here the CDR3 reads CASSLYRNQETQYF. The CDR3 DNA reads as TGTGCCAGCAGCTTGTACAGGAACCAAGAGACCCAGTACTTC. The chain joins TRBV7-8 to TRBJ2-5, with D perhaps TRBD1 (5 bases). V gave up 3 bases and J gave up 0 bases, with 8 bases separating them. The CDR3 has 14 amino acids. CDR1 SGHVS and CDR2 FQNEAQ come from the germline V gene. Filled out from reference TRBV7-8 and TRBJ2-5, the complete variable domain reads GAGVSQSPRYKVAKRGQDVALRCDPISGHVSLFWYQQALGQGPEFLTYFQNEAQLDKSGLPSDRFFAERPEGSVSTLKIQRTQQEDSAVYLCASSLYRNQETQYFGPGTRLLVL.

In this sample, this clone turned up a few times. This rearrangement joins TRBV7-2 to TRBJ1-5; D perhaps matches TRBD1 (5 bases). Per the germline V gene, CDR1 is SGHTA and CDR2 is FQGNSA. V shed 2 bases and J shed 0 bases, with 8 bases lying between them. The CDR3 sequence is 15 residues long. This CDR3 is CASSLNRISNQPQHF. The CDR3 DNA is TGTGCCAGCAGCTTAAACAGGATTAGCAATCAGCCCCAGCATTTT.

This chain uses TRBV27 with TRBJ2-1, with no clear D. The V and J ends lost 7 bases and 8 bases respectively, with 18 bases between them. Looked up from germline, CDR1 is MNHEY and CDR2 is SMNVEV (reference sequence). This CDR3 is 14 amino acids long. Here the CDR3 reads CASNRLGVRDEQFF. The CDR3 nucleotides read TGTGCCAGCAATCGCCTTGGGGTACGGGATGAGCAGTTCTTC.

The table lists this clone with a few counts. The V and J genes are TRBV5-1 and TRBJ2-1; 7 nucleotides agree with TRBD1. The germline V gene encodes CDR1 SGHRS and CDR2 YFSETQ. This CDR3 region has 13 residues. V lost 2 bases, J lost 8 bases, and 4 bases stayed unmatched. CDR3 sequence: CASSFKGTDEQFF. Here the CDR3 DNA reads TGCGCCAGCAGCTTCAAAGGGACAGATGAGCAGTTCTTC.

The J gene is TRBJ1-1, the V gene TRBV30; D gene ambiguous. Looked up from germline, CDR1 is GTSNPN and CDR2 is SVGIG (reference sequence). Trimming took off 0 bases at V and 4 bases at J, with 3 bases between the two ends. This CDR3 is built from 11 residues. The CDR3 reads CAWSVPTEAFF. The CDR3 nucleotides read TGTGCCTGGAGTGTTCCCACTGAAGCTTTCTTT.

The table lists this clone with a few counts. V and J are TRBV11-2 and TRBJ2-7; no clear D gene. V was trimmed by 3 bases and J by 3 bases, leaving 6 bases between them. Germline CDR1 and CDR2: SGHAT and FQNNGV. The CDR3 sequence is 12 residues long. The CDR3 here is CASSFFIYEQYF. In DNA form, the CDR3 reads TGTGCCAGCAGCTTCTTTATCTACGAGCAGTACTTC. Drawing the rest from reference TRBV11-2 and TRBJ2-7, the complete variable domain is EAGVAQSPRYKIIEKRQSVAFWCNPISGHATLYWYQQILGQGPKLLIQFQNNGVVDDSQLPKDRFSAERLKGVDSTLKIQPAKLEDSAVYLCASSFFIYEQYFGPGTRLTVT.

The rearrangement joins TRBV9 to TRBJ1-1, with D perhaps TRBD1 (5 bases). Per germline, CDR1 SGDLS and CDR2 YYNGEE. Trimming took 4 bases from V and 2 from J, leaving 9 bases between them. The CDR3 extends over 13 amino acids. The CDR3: CASSTGANTEAFF. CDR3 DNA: TGTGCCAGCAGCACTGGGGCCAACACTGAAGCTTTCTTT.

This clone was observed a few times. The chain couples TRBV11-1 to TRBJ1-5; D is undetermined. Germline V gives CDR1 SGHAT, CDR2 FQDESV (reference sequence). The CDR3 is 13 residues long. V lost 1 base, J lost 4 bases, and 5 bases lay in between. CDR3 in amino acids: CASSLEANQPQHF. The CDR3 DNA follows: TGTGCCAGCAGCTTAGAGGCAAATCAGCCCCAGCATTTT.

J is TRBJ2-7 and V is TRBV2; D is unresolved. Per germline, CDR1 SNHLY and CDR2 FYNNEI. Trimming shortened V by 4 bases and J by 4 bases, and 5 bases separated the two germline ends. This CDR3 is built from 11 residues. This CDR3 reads CASSAVYEQYF. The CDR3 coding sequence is TGTGCCAGCAGTGCGGTTTACGAGCAGTACTTC.

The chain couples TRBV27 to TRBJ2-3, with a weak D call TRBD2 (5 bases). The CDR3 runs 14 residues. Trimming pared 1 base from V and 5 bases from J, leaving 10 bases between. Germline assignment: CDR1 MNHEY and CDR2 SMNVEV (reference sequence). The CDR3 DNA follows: TGTGCCAGCAGTTTATTAGCTAGCCTAGATACGCAGTATTTT. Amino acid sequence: CASSLLASLDTQYF.

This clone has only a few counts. The DNA of the CDR3 is TGTGCCAGCAGCCAAGTGCATACGGAAGCTTTCTTT. This codes for CASSQVHTEAFF. This chain joins TRBV14 and TRBJ1-1; D gene ambiguous. CDR1 is SGHDN and CDR2 is FVKESK in the germline V gene. This CDR3 region has 12 residues. The ends were cut back, 1 base at V and 8 bases at J, with 8 bases in the middle.

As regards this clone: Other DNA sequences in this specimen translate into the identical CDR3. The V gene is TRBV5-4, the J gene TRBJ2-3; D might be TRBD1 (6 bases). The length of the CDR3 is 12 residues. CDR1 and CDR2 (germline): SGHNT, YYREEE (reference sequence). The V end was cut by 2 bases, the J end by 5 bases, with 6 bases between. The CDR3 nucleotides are TGTGCCAGCAGCTTAGGGGGAGATACGCAGTATTTT. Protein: CASSLGGDTQYF.

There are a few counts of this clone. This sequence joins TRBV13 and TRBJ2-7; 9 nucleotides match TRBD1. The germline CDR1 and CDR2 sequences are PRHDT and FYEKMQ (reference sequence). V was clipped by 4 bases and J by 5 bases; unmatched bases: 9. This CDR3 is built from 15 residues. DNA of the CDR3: TGTGCCAGCAGCTCATCGGGACAGGGATCCCACGAGCAGTACTTC. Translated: CASSSSGQGSHEQYF.

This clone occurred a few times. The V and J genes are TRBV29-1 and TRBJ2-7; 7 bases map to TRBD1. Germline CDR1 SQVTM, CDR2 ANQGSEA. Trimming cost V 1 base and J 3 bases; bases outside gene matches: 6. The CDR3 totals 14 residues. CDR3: CSVEGTGKNYEQYF. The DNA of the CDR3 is TGCAGCGTTGAAGGGACAGGAAAAAACTACGAGCAGTACTTC.

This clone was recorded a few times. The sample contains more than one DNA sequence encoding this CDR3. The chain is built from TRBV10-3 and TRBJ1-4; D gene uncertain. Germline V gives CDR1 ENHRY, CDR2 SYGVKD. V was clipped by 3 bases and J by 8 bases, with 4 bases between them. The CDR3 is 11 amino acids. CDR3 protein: CAISEGEKLFF. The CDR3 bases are TGTGCCATCAGTGAAGGGGAAAAACTGTTTTTT.

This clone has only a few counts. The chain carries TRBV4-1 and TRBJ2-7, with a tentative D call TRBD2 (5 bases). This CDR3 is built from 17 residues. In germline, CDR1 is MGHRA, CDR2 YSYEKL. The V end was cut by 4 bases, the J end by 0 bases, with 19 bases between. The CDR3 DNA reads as TGCGCCAGCAGCCCCAAGGTCGTGGGAGACTACTCCTACGAGCAGTACTTC. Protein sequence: CASSPKVVGDYSYEQYF.

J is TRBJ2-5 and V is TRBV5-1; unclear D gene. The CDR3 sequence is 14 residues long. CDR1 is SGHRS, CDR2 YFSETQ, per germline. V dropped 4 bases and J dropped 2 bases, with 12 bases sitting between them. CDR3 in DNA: TGCGCCAGCAGCCCCTACTCTGTACAAGAGACCCAGTACTTC. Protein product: CASSPYSVQETQYF.

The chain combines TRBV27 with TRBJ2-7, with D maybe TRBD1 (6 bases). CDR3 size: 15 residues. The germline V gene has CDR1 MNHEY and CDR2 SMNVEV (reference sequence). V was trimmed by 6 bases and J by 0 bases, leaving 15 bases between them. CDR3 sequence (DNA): TGTGCCAGCAGCCCCGGGACATCCAGCTCCTACGAGCAGTACTTC. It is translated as CASSPGTSSSYEQYF.

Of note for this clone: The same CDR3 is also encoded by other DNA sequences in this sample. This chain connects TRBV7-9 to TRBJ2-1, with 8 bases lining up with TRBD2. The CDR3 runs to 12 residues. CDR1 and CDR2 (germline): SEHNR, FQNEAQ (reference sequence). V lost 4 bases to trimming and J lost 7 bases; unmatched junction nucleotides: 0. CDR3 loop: CASSSSGNEQFF. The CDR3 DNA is TGTGCCAGCAGCTCTAGCGGGAATGAGCAGTTCTTC.

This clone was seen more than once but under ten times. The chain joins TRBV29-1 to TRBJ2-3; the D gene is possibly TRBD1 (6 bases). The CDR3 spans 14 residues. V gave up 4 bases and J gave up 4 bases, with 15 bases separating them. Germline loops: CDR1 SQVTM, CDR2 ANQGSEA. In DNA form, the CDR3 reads TGCAGCGTTGGGGCCACAGGGATTGCAGATACGCAGTATTTT. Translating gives CSVGATGIADTQYF.

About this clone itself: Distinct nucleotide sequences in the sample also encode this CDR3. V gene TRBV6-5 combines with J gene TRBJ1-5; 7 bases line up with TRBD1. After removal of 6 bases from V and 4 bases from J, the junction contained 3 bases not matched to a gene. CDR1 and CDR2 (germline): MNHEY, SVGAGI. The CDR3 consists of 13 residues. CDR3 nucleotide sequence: TGTGCCAGCAGCCGGACAGGAAATCAGCCCCAGCATTTT. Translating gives CASSRTGNQPQHF.

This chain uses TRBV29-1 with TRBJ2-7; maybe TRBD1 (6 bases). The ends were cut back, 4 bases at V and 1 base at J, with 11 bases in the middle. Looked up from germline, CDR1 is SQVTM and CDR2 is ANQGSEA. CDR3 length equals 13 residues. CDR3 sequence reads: CSVVDRRSYEQYF. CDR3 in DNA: TGCAGCGTTGTTGACAGGCGATCCTACGAGCAGTACTTC.

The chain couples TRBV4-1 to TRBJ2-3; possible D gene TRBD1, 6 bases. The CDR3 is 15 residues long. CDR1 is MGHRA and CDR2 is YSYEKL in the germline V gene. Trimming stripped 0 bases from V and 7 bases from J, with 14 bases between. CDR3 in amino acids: CASSQETGPRHTQYF. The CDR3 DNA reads TGCGCCAGCAGCCAAGAGACAGGACCTAGGCATACGCAGTATTTT.